This T cell receptor beta chain was captured in a study of tumor-infiltrating lymphocytes in primary liver carcinoma. Turning to this clonotype: This is likely a read error, given that the CDR3 carries no conserved phenylalanine or tryptophan at its end.

Without any cell sorting, roughly 20-30 mg of bulk tissue yielded co-extracted RNA and DNA. Per the germline V gene, CDR1 is SGHAT and CDR2 is FQNNGV. CDR3 size: 15 residues. Making TCR beta cDNA involved around 540 ng total RNA and a constant-region primer. Slightly modified ARM-PCR with three nested multiplex PCR rounds yielded TCR beta libraries. With TRBV1-TRBV30 forward primers and a C-beta reverse primer, the first two PCR rounds were run for approximately 9 cycles each. TCRdb processed the multiplex PCR reads anew with MiXCR; each CDR3 protein has one entry. The sample consists of tens of thousands of distinct CDR3 sequences, about 79% of them appearing once.

The receptor was isolated from a man aged 35-49 years with primary liver carcinoma and hepatitis B virus infection. Input material: liver tumor tissue from sampling region 5. Subset reported: tumor region T5, tumor centre. The rearrangement uses TRBV11-2 and TRBJ2-7; no clear D gene. CDR3: CTSSPSWLVEYEQYY. DNA of the CDR3: TGTACCAGCAGCCCGTCGTGGCTAGTAGAGTACGAGCAGTACTAC.